This T cell receptor (beta chain) was sequenced during a study of shared clonotypes between healthy human individuals. The study, taken as a whole, reports: Lower generation probabilities were found for non-shared clonotypes than for those shared by all four donors. Sharing across four donors was highest in naive CD4 (around 5%) and lowest in memory CD8 (0.4%).

Germline-derived CDR1 and CDR2 are ENHRY and SYGVKD. The CDR3 totals 14 residues. Trimming removed 6 bases from V and 3 bases from J; junction bases left unmatched: 6. The data were produced by immunoSEQ multiplex PCR, yet TCRdb's version contains in-frame clones alone and is incomplete. The table lists roughly 530,000 clones, almost 97% of them singletons. Comment on this clone: Its antigen is undetermined.

The rearrangement uses TRBV10-3 and TRBJ2-7; 9 bases are a match to TRBD2. Specimen: naive CD4+ T cells sorted from blood. Subset in this sample: CD45RA+ positively selected. The TCR was taken from a woman aged 25 to 39 in good health. The CDR3 spells CAISRLAESYEQYF. The CDR3 nucleotides read TGTGCCATCAGCAGACTAGCGGAGAGCTACGAGCAGTACTTC.